The T cell receptor (beta chain) under discussion was sequenced for a study of T-cell memory formation after mild COVID-19. This clonotype was detected only a few times. Its antigen is unidentified. TCRdb analysed the 5' RACE reads with MiXCR anew, one entry per CDR3 protein. The sample gives 250,000 to 300,000 distinct CDR3 sequences, around 15% of which show up once; around 23% is in the top ten. Overall study findings and caveats: In pre-infection memory, a portion of responding clones appeared, which suggested that cross-reactive memory joined.

The TCR originated in a man between 18 and 29 years old who had mild COVID-19 (a few samples of this study predate the infection). Cell type and time point are not known. The specimen sequenced was PBMCs or a T cell subset sorted from them (not recorded which).

The CDR3 reads CASSPLIPGRGTDTQYF. The CDR3 DNA sequence: TGTGCCAGCTCGCCTCTTATACCCGGCAGGGGCACAGATACGCAGTATTTT. The rearrangement links TRBV18 to TRBJ2-3, with a weak D call TRBD1 (5 bases). Germline CDR1 and CDR2: KGHSH and LQKENI. The CDR3 consists of 17 residues. Trimming took off 6 bases at V and 1 base at J, with 20 bases between the two ends.